The text below deals with one T cell receptor (beta chain). Germline CDR1 SGHNT, CDR2 YYREEE (reference sequence). The CDR3 runs to 12 residues. These data originate in a study of monozygotic twins with inflammatory bowel disease. Researchers generated cDNA in eight separate reactions per sample. UMIs incorporating a 6-nucleotide sample barcode were appended by means of template switching. For both chains, the TCRalpha and TCRbeta cDNA went through two nested PCRs of 16 and 9 cycles. TCRdb reprocessed the 5' RACE reads and reports one entry per CDR3 protein, with no DNA. This specimen shows 170,000 or so distinct CDR3 sequences; the ten leading clones hold about 8%.

Material for sequencing was blood. The clonotype was recovered from a human donor with ulcerative colitis or Crohn's disease, or a healthy co-twin of an affected twin (not recorded which). The V gene is TRBV5-4, the J gene TRBJ2-1; the TCRdb D gene call, TRBD1, has no DNA to confirm it. CDR3 sequence: CASSRDRNEQFF.